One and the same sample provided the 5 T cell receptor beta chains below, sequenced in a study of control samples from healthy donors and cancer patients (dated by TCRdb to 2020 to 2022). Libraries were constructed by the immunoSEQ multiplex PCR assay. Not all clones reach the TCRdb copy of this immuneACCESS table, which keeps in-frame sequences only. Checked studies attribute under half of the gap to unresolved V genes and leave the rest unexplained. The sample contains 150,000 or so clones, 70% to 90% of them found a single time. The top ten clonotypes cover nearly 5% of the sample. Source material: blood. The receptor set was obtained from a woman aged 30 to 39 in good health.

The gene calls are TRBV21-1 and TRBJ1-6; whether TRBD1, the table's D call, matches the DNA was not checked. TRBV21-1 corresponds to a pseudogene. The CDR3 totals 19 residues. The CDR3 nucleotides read TGTGCCAGCAGCTCACGCTCCGGGACACCTAAAGGCTGGGTTTCACCCCTCCACTTT. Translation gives CASSSRSGTPKGWVSPLHF.

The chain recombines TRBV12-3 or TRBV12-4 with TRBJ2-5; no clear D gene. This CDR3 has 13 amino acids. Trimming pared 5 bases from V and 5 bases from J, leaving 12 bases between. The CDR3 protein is CASSNIRRETQYF. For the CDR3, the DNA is TGTGCCAGCAGTAATATTCGGCGGGAGACCCAGTACTTC.

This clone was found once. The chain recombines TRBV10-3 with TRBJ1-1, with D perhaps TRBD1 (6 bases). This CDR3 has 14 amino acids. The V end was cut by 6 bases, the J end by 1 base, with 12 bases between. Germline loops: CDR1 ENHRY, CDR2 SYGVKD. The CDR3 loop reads CAIRETGRNTEAFF. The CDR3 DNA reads TGTGCCATCAGGGAAACAGGGCGGAACACTGAAGCTTTCTTT.

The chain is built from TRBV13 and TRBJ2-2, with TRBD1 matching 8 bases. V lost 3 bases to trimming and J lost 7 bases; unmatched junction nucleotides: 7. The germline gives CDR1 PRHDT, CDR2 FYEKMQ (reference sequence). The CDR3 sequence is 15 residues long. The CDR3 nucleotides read TGTGCCAGCAGCTTCTCGGACAGGGAGCACGGGGAGCTGTTTTTT. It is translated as CASSFSDREHGELFF.

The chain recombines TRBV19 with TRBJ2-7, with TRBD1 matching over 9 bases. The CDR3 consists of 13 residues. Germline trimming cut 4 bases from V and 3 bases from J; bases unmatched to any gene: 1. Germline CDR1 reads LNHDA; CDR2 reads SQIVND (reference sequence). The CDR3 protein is CASSKGQGYEQYF. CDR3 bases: TGTGCCAGTAGTAAGGGACAGGGCTACGAGCAGTACTTC.